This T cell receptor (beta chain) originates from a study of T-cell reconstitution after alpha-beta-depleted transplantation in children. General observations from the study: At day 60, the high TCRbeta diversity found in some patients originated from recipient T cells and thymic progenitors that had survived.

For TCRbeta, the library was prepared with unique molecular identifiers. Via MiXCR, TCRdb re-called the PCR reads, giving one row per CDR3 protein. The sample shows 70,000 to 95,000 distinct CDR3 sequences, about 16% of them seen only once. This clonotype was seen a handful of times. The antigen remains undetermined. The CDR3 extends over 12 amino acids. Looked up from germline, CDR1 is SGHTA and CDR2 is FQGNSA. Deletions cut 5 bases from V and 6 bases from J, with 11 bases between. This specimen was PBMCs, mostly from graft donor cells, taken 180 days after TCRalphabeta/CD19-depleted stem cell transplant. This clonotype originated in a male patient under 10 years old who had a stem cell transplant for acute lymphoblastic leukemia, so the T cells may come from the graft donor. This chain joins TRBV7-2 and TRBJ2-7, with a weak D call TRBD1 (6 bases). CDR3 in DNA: TGTGCCAGCAGCCTTACAGGGTTCGAGCAGTACTTC. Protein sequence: CASSLTGFEQYF.